Below are 5 T cell receptor beta chains sequenced from a single sample in a study of T cell responses to AZD1222 COVID-19 vaccine. Libraries were prepared by immunoSEQ multiplex PCR; TCRdb keeps only in-frame clonotypes and omits some of them. The repertoire holds some 180,000 clones, about nine tenths seen once, with about 1.6% in the top ten. The source material was peripheral blood, sampled on day 0 of AZD1222 vaccination. These receptors were obtained from an adult in good health.

The chain has TRBV5-1 and TRBJ1-3; D uncertain. The CDR3 is made up of 16 amino acids. Germline V lookup: CDR1 SGHRS, CDR2 YFSETQ. The V and J ends lost 0 bases and 0 bases respectively, with 10 bases between them. The CDR3 protein is CASSLEGVGSGNTIYF. Here the CDR3 DNA reads TGCGCCAGCAGCTTGGAAGGAGTCGGCTCTGGAAACACCATATATTTT.

The gene calls are TRBV18 and TRBJ1-4; D possibly corresponds to TRBD1 (5 bases). Germline V CDR1 and CDR2: KGHSH, LQKENI. The germline V and J ends were trimmed by 4 bases and 0 bases, with 18 bases remaining between them. This CDR3 comprises 18 residues. The CDR3 region has the DNA TGTGCCAGCTCACGAGACAGCCCGAAGGGGTCAACTAATGAAAAACTGTTTTTT. This encodes CASSRDSPKGSTNEKLFF.

The chain links TRBV6-5 to TRBJ1-2; no firm D call. Germline V gene sequence: CDR1 MNHEY, CDR2 SVGAGI. Trimming left V 0 bases short and J 5 bases short, with 10 bases between. This CDR3 region has 14 residues. CDR3 sequence reads: CASSYSWGRYGYTF. The CDR3 DNA follows: TGTGCCAGCAGTTACTCGTGGGGTCGGTATGGCTACACCTTC.

The chain carries TRBV19 and TRBJ2-7; D not resolved. CDR1 is LNHDA and CDR2 is SQIVND in the germline V gene (reference sequence). V dropped 1 base and J dropped 4 bases, with 8 bases sitting between them. The CDR3 runs 13 residues. The chain's CDR3 is CASSIAPAYEQYF. The DNA of the CDR3 is TGTGCCAGTAGTATAGCACCAGCTTACGAGCAGTACTTC.

The chain recombines TRBV30 with TRBJ1-5, with D unclear. V was clipped by 0 bases and J by 7 bases, with 10 bases between them. Germline V gene lookup returns CDR1 GTSNPN and CDR2 SVGIG (reference sequence). This CDR3 is 13 amino acids long. The CDR3: CAWSVSRAQPQHF. The CDR3 region has the DNA TGTGCCTGGAGTGTAAGCCGAGCGCAGCCCCAGCATTTT.